This T cell receptor (beta chain) was recovered during a study of identical twins. Broader study findings: Sequences that were out-of-frame, alpha and twin-shared displayed an excess of low generation probability. Conclusions leaned on cross-sectional statistical analysis and did not track the same donors over time.

Regarding this clonotype: Its antigen is unidentified.

Healthy Caucasians, and only they, were the donors. MiXCR, run by TCRdb on the 5' RACE reads, gives a single entry per CDR3 protein. The sample contains fewer than 800,000 distinct CDR3 sequences, about 7% of which appear only once. The CDR3 covers 16 residues. Deletions cut 5 bases from V and 5 bases from J, with 19 bases between. Germline CDR1 reads MGHRA; CDR2 reads YSYEKL. In addition, the sample was reused for a study of yellow fever vaccine responses in identical twins.

Sequencing was done on a sample of PBMCs. The receptor was isolated from a woman younger than 30 in good health. The J gene is TRBJ2-1, the V gene TRBV4-1, with a possible D match to TRBD2 (6 bases). The CDR3 here is CASSKSPPGEHNEQFF. CDR3 sequence (DNA): TGCGCCAGCAGCAAAAGTCCCCCGGGAGAGCACAATGAGCAGTTCTTC.